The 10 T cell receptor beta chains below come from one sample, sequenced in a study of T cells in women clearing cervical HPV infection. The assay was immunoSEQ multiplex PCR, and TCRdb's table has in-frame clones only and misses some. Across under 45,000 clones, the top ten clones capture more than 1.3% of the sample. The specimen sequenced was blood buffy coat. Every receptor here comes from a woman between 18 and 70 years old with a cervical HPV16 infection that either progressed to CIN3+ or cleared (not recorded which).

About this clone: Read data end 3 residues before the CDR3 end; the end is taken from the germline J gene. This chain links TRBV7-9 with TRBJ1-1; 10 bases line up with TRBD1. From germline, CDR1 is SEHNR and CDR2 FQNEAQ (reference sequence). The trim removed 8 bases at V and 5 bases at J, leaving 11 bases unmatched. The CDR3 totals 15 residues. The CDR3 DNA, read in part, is TGTGCCAGCCTTTCGACAGGGGGCTGGGAAACTGAA. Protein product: CASLSTGGWETE. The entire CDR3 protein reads CASLSTGGWETEAFF.

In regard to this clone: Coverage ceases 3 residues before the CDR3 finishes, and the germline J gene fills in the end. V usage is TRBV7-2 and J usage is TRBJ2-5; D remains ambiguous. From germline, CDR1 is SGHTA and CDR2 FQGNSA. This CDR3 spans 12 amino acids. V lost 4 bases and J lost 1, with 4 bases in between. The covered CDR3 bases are TGTGCCAGCAGCTGGGCCCAAGAGACC. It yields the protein CASSWAQET. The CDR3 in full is CASSWAQETQYF.

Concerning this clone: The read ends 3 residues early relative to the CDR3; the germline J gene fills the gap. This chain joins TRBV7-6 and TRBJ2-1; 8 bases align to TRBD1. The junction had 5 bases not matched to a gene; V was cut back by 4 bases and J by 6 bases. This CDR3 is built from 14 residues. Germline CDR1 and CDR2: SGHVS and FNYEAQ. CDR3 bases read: TGTGCCAGCAGCTCCGGACAGGGTACCAATGAG. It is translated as CASSSGQGTNE. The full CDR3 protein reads CASSSGQGTNEQFF.

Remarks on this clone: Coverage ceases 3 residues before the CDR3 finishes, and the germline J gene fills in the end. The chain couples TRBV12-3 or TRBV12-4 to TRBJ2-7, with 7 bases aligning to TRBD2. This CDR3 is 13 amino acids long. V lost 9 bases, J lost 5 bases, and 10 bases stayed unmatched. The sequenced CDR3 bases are TGTGCCAGTAGATCGGCGGGAGTAAACGAG. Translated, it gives CASRSAGVNE. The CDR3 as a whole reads CASRSAGVNEQYF.

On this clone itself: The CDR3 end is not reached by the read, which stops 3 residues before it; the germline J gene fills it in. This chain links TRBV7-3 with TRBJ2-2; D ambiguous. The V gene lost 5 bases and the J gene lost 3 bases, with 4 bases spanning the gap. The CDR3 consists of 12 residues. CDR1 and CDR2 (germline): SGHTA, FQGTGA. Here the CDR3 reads CASSPDTGELFF. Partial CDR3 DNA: TGTGCCAGCAGCCCCGACACCGGGGAG. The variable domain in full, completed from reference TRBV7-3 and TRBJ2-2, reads GAGVSQTPSNKVTEKGKYVELRCDPISGHTALYWYRQSLGQGPEFLIYFQGTGAADDSGLPNDRFFAVRPEGSVSTLKIQRTERGDSAVYLCASSPDTGELFFGEGSRLTVL.

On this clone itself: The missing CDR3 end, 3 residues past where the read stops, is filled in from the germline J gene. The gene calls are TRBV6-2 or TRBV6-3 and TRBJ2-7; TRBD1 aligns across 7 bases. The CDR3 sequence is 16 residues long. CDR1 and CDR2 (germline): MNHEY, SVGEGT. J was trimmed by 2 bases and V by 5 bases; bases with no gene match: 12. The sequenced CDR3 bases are TGTGCCAGCAGTCCTACCCGGGACAGTCCTACCTACGAG. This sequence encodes CASSPTRDSPTYE. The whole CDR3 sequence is CASSPTRDSPTYEQYF.

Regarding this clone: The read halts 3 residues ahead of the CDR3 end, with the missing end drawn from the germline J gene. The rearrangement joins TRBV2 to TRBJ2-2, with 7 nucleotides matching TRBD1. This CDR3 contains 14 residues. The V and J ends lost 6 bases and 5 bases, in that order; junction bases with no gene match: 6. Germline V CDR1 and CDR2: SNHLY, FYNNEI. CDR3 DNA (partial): TGTGCCAGCAGGATGGACAGGTCGACCGGGGAG. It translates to CASRMDRSTGE. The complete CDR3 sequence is CASRMDRSTGELFF. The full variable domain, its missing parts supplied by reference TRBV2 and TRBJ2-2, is EPEVTQTPSHQVTQMGQEVILRCVPISNHLYFYWYRQILGQKVEFLVSFYNNEISEKSEIFDDQFSVERPDGSNFTLKIRSTKLEDSAMYFCASRMDRSTGELFFGEGSRLTVL.

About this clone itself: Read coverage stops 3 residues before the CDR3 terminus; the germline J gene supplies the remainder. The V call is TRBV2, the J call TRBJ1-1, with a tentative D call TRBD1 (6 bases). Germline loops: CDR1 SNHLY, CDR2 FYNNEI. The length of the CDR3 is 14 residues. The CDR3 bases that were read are TGTGCCAGCAGTGATAGGCGGGGGGGCTTCGGA. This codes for CASSDRRGGFG. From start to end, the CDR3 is CASSDRRGGFGAFF.

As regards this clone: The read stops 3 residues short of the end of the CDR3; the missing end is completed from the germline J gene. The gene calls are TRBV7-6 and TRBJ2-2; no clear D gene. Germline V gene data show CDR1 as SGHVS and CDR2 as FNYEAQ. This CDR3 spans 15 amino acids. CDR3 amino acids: CASSYDPRIANVLFF. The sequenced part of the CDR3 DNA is TGTGCCAGCAGCTACGACCCTCGGATAGCCAACGTG.

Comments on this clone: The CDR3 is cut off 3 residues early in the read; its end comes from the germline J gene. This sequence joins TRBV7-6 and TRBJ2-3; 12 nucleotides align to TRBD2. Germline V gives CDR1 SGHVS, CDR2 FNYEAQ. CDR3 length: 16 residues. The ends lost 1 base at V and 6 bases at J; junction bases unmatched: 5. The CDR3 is CASSLVASGGADTQYF. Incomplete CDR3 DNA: TGTGCCAGCAGCTTAGTAGCTAGCGGGGGGGCGGATACG.